The entry below gives a single T cell receptor (beta chain) sequence along with its context. The source of the sample is a study of pediatric ulcerative colitis. The rectum was sampled with one to two pinch biopsies at colonoscopy. Clones were read by immunoSEQ multiplex PCR, and TCRdb kept only the in-frame ones, dropping some. Of roughly 23,000 clones detected, roughly two thirds appear once; the ten largest clones hold roughly 15%. The receptor was derived from a boy younger than 18 with severe ulcerative colitis. The sequencing input was gut tissue.

This CDR3 reads CASTKGQGSYEQYF. CDR3 nucleotides: TGTGCCAGCACTAAGGGACAGGGCTCCTACGAGCAGTACTTC. The chain recombines TRBV2 with TRBJ2-7; 9 bases line up with TRBD1. The germline V gene has CDR1 SNHLY and CDR2 FYNNEI. V dropped 7 bases and J dropped 0; count of bases not matched to a gene: 4. This CDR3 spans 14 amino acids.